A single sample gave rise to the 19 T cell receptor beta chains below, sequenced in a study of blood T cell repertoires in COVID-19 (dated by TCRdb to the early 2020s). Libraries were made using the immunoSEQ multiplex PCR assay. TCRdb obtained this table from immuneACCESS and retained in-frame rearrangements with V and J assigned. These tables miss some clones; where compared with another copy, unresolved V genes account for less than half of the shortfall, and the remainder is unexplained. This sample holds about 240,000 clones; roughly 82% were observed only once. The ten most abundant clones make up approximately 4.5% of the sample. The sample comprised peripheral blood. Receptors were obtained from a woman between 65 and 79 years old with acute or convalescent COVID-19.

A single count supports this clone. The chain couples TRBV5-4 to TRBJ2-2, with 8 bases that match TRBD1. Germline V gene sequence: CDR1 SGHNT, CDR2 YYREEE (reference sequence). The CDR3 contains 16 residues. The V segment lost 6 bases and the J segment 3 bases; nucleotides outside the gene matches: 10. For the CDR3, the DNA is TGTGCCAGCACCAAGACCCTGACAGGGGACACCGGGGAGCTGTTTTTT. Its protein product is CASTKTLTGDTGELFF.

This clone has only one observation. The chain employs TRBV15 and TRBJ1-1; the match to TRBD1 covers 7 bases. Germline-derived CDR1 and CDR2 are LNHNV and YYDKDF (reference sequence). V lost 0 bases, J lost 4 bases, and 8 bases stayed unmatched. This CDR3 contains 16 residues. CDR3 amino acids: CATSRDPQGRRTEAFF. The DNA of the CDR3 is TGTGCCACCAGCAGAGATCCACAGGGGCGTCGCACTGAAGCTTTCTTT.

The V gene is TRBV19, the J gene TRBJ1-5, with no clear D. CDR1 is LNHDA, CDR2 SQIVND, per germline (reference sequence). The CDR3 is 14 amino acids. V shed 7 bases and J shed 4 bases, with 14 bases lying between them. The CDR3 DNA is TGTGCCAGTAATCTTTGGACTGCAAATCAGCCCCAGCATTTT. Translation gives CASNLWTANQPQHF.

The V call is TRBV5-1, the J call TRBJ2-5; 10 nucleotides line up with TRBD2. This CDR3 contains 15 residues. V trimming: 3 bases; J trimming: 1 base; junction bases outside the gene matches: 3. From germline, CDR1 is SGHRS and CDR2 YFSETQ. CDR3 coding DNA: TGCGCCAGCAGCTCCCTAGCGGGGGTCCAAGAGACCCAGTACTTC. Translated: CASSSLAGVQETQYF.

Details on this clone: In the same sample, other DNA sequences code for this CDR3. The chain joins TRBV5-1 to TRBJ2-7; 10 bases line up with TRBD1. V lost 5 bases and J lost 4; bases outside the gene matches: 6. Germline V gene sequence: CDR1 SGHRS, CDR2 YFSETQ. CDR3 length: 14 amino acids. CDR3 sequence (DNA): TGCGCCAGCAGTTCCGGGACAGGGGATTACGAGCAGTACTTC. Its protein is CASSSGTGDYEQYF.

The chain has TRBV27 and TRBJ2-7, with 7 bases that match TRBD2. The CDR3 loop spans 16 amino acids. V shed 4 bases and J 5 bases; nucleotides not matched to a gene: 14. CDR1 is MNHEY and CDR2 is SMNVEV in the germline V gene (reference sequence). CDR3 in amino acids: CASSYLMSGGVHEQYF. CDR3 nucleotide sequence: TGTGCCAGCAGTTACCTCATGAGTGGGGGGGTCCACGAGCAGTACTTC.

The chain recombines TRBV5-1 with TRBJ2-3; a possible D gene is TRBD2 (6 bases). V dropped 4 bases and J dropped 1 base, with 10 bases sitting between them. This CDR3 region has 14 residues. Per germline, CDR1 SGHRS and CDR2 YFSETQ. The CDR3 spells CASSVSGRTDTQYF. The CDR3 coding sequence is TGCGCCAGCAGCGTTAGCGGCCGCACAGATACGCAGTATTTT.

The chain couples TRBV7-9 to TRBJ2-1; 8 nucleotides align to TRBD1. This CDR3 contains 15 residues. J gave up 2 bases and V 3 bases, and 3 bases lay outside the gene matches. CDR1 is SEHNR and CDR2 is FQNEAQ in the germline V gene (reference sequence). The CDR3 DNA sequence: TGTGCCAGCAGCTTGACACAGGGGGCCTACAATGAGCAGTTCTTC. Residues: CASSLTQGAYNEQFF.

This clone was seen only a few times. The V gene is TRBV6-5, the J gene TRBJ2-7; 7 bases align to TRBD1. The CDR3 runs to 14 residues. Germline lookup yields CDR1 MNHEY and CDR2 SVGAGI. Trimming removed 6 bases from V and 1 base from J; junction bases left unmatched: 6. The chain's CDR3 is CASSPTGRSYEQYF. In nucleotides, the CDR3 is TGTGCCAGCAGCCCGACAGGGCGGTCCTACGAGCAGTACTTC.

The gene calls are TRBV29-1 and TRBJ2-1; D may be TRBD1 (6 bases). V lost 7 bases and J 8 bases, leaving 15 bases between the germline ends. Germline values: CDR1 SQVTM, CDR2 ANQGSEA. The CDR3 extends over 12 amino acids. The CDR3 region is CSASQGGDEQFF. The CDR3 nucleotides read TGCAGCGCAAGCCAAGGGGGAGATGAGCAGTTCTTC.

This clone was observed a handful of times. This chain links TRBV6-4 with TRBJ1-5; 11 positions match TRBD1. In germline, CDR1 is MRHNA, CDR2 SNTAGT. This CDR3 contains 15 residues. V shed 6 bases, J shed 6 bases, and the junction held 7 bases outside the gene matches. CDR3 bases: TGTGCCAGCAGCTTGGACAGGGGGCAGAGTCAGCCCCAGCATTTT. It translates to CASSLDRGQSQPQHF.

The chain couples TRBV25-1 to TRBJ1-6, with a tentative D call TRBD1 (5 bases). V lost 7 bases and J lost 7, with 11 bases in between. Germline V gene data show CDR1 as MGHDK and CDR2 as SYGVNS. The CDR3 loop spans 13 amino acids. CDR3 sequence: CASNRAGNSPLHF. CDR3 in DNA: TGTGCCAGCAATAGGGCAGGGAATTCACCCCTCCACTTT.

This chain joins TRBV5-6 and TRBJ1-2; TRBD1 agrees at 9 bases. This CDR3 is built from 14 residues. The V and J ends lost 0 bases and 4 bases, in that order; junction bases with no gene match: 1. Germline CDR1 reads SGHDT; CDR2 reads YYEEEE. CDR3 residues: CASSLGTGAYGYTF. The DNA of the CDR3 is TGTGCCAGCAGCTTGGGGACAGGGGCCTATGGCTACACCTTC.

The chain employs TRBV29-1 and TRBJ2-5; D is uncertain. The CDR3 runs to 11 residues. Germline V lookup: CDR1 SQVTM, CDR2 ANQGSEA. Trimming stripped 7 bases from V and 5 bases from J, with 11 bases between. CDR3 amino acids: CSAYTTETQYF. CDR3 nucleotide sequence: TGCAGCGCCTATACTACGGAGACCCAGTACTTC.

The rearrangement uses TRBV7-2 and TRBJ2-7; a possible D gene is TRBD2 (7 bases). Trimming stripped 4 bases from V and 6 bases from J, with 16 bases between. The CDR3 covers 14 residues. Per the germline V gene, CDR1 is SGHTA and CDR2 is FQGNSA. The CDR3 DNA reads TGTGCCAGCAGCTCCCTGGGGGGGCTGGGCGAGCAGTACTTC. Its translation is CASSSLGGLGEQYF.

V gene TRBV3-1 (or the pseudogene TRBV3-2) combines with J gene TRBJ2-7, with TRBD1 identical over 11 bases. Looked up from germline, CDR1 is LGHDT and CDR2 is YNNKEL (reference sequence). The CDR3 runs 15 residues. V lost 1 base, J lost 3 bases, and 2 bases stayed unmatched. CDR3 in amino acids: CASSQGTGGFYEQYF. The CDR3 coding sequence is TGTGCCAGCAGCCAAGGGACAGGGGGCTTCTACGAGCAGTACTTC.

This chain connects TRBV5-1 to TRBJ2-7; the D gene is possibly TRBD2 (5 bases). The CDR3 has 15 residues. CDR1 SGHRS and CDR2 YFSETQ come from the germline V gene. The V gene lost 4 bases and the J gene lost 7 bases, with 21 bases spanning the gap. CDR3 sequence reads: CASSPPGAGVGEQYF. The CDR3 region has the DNA TGCGCCAGCAGCCCCCCAGGCGCCGGGGTTGGGGAGCAGTACTTC.

Only one count was recorded for this clone. V is TRBV7-2 and J is TRBJ2-7; TRBD1 agrees at 10 bases. Trimming cost V 0 bases and J 5 bases; bases outside gene matches: 4. In germline, CDR1 is SGHTA, CDR2 FQGNSA. The CDR3 sequence is 15 residues long. The CDR3 bases are TGTGCCAGCAGCTTAGCGGGGACAGGGGAGCACGAGCAGTACTTC. Residues: CASSLAGTGEHEQYF.

This clone was detected only once. The chain employs TRBV6-1 and TRBJ2-2; the match to TRBD2 covers 11 bases. The CDR3 has 16 amino acids. J gave up 3 bases and V 4 bases, and 4 bases lay outside the gene matches. CDR1 MNHNS and CDR2 SASEGT come from the germline V gene. The CDR3 bases are TGTGCCAGCAGTGGTTGGACTAGCGGGTACACCGGGGAGCTGTTTTTT. It encodes CASSGWTSGYTGELFF.